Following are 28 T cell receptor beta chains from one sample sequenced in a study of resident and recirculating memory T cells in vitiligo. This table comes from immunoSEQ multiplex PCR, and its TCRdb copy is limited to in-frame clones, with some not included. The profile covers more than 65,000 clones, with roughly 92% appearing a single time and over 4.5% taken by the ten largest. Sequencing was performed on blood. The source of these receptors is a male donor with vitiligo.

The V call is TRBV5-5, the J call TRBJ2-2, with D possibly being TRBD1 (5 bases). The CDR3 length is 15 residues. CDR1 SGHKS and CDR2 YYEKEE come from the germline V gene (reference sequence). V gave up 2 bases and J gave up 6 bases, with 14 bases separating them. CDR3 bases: TGTGCCAGCAGCTTCTCGCAGGGTGAAGCCGGGGAGCTGTTTTTT. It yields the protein CASSFSQGEAGELFF.

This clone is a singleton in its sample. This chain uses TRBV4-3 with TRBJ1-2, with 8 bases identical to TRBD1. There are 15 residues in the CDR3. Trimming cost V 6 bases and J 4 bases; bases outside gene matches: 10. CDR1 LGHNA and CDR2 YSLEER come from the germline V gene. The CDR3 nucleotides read TGCGCCAGCAGGCCCCGGCAGGGGGCCACCTATGGCTACACCTTC. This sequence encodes CASRPRQGATYGYTF.

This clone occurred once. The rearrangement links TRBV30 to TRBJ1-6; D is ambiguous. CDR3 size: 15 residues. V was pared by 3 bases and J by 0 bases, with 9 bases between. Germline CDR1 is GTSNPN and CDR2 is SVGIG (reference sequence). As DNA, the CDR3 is TGTGCCTGGAGCCAGCGGGGCTCCTATAATTCACCCCTCCACTTT. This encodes CAWSQRGSYNSPLHF.

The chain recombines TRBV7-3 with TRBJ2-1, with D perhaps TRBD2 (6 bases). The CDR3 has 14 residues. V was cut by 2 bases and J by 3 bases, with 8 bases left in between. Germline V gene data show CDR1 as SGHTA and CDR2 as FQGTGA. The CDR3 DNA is TGTGCCAGCAGCTTAGGAGGGAGCTACAATGAGCAGTTCTTC. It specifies CASSLGGSYNEQFF.

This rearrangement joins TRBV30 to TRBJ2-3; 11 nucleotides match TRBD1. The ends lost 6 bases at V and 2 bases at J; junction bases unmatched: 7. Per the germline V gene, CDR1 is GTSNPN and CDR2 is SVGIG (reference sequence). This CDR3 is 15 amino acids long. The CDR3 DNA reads TGTGCCTGTAATGGGGACAGGGGGATCACAGATACGCAGTATTTT. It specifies CACNGDRGITDTQYF.

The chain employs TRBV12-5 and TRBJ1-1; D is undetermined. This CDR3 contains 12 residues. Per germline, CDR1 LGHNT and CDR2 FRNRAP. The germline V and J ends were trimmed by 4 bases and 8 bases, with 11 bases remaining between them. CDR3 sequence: CASGWSGSEAFF. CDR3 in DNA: TGTGCTAGTGGTTGGAGTGGCAGCGAAGCTTTCTTT.

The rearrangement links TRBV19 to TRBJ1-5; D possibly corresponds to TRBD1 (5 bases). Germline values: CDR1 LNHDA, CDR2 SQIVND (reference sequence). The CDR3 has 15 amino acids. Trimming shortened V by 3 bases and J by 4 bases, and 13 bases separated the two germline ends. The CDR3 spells CASSIFDSANQPQHF. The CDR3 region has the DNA TGTGCCAGTAGTATTTTTGACAGCGCAAATCAGCCCCAGCATTTT.

The CDR3 loop is CASSQGGQGANTEAFF. CDR3 nucleotides: TGCGCCAGCAGCCAAGGAGGACAGGGGGCGAACACTGAAGCTTTCTTT. This rearrangement joins TRBV4-3 to TRBJ1-1; 11 bases are a match to TRBD1. The junction had 2 bases not matched to a gene; V was cut back by 1 base and J by 1 base. The CDR3 is 16 residues long. From germline, CDR1 is LGHNA and CDR2 YSLEER.

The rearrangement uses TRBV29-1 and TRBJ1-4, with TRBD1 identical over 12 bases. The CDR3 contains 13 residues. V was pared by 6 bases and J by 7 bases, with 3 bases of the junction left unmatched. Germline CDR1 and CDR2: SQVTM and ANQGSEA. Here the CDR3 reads CSVGTGGGEKLFF. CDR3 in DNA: TGCAGCGTGGGGACAGGGGGCGGTGAAAAACTGTTTTTT.

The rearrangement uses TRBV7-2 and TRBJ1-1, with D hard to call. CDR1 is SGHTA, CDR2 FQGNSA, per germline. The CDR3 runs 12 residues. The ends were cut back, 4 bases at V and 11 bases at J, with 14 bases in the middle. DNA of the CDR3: TGTGCCAGCAGCTCGTATGACCAGCGGGCTTTCTTT. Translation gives CASSSYDQRAFF.

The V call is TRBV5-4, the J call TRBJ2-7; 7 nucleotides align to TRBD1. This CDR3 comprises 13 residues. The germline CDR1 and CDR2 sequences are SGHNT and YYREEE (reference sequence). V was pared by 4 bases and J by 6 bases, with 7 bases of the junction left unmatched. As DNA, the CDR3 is TGTGCCAGCAGCCACATACAGGGGATCGAGCAGTACTTC. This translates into CASSHIQGIEQYF.

As DNA, the CDR3 is TGTGCCAGCAGTTTAAAAGGGACTGCGGGAAAACTGTTTTTT. Protein: CASSLKGTAGKLFF. The rearrangement links TRBV27 to TRBJ1-4; D may be TRBD1 (5 bases). Looked up from germline, CDR1 is MNHEY and CDR2 is SMNVEV (reference sequence). The CDR3 covers 14 residues. V dropped 2 bases and J dropped 10 bases, with 14 bases sitting between them.

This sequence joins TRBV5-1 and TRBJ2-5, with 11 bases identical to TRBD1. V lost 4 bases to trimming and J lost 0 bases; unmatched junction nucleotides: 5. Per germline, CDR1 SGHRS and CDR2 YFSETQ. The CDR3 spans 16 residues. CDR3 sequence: CASSGGTGGYQETQYF. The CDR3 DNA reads TGCGCCAGCAGCGGGGGGACAGGGGGGTACCAAGAGACCCAGTACTTC.

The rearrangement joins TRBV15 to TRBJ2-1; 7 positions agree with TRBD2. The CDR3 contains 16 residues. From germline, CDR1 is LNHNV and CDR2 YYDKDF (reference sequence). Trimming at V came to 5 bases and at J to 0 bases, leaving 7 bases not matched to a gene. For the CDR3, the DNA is TGTGCCACCAGCCCCCGGGGGGATCGCTCCTACAATGAGCAGTTCTTC. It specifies CATSPRGDRSYNEQFF.

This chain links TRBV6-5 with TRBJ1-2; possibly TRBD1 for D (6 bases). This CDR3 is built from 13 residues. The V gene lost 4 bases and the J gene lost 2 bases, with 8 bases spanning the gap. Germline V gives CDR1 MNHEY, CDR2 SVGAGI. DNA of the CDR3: TGTGCCAGCAGTTTTGGGACAAACTATGGCTACACCTTC. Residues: CASSFGTNYGYTF.

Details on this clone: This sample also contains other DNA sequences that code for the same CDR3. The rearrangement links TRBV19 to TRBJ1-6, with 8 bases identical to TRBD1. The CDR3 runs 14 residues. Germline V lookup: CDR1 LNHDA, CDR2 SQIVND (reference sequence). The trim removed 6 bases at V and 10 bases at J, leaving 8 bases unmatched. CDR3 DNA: TGTGCCAGTAGCCTGGGACAGGAAGGCTCACCCCTCCACTTT. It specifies CASSLGQEGSPLHF.

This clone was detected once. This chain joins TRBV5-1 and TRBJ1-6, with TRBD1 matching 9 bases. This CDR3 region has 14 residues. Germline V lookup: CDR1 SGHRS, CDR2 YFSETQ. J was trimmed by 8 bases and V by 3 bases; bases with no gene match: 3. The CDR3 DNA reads TGCGCCAGCAGCTGGACAGGGGACGATTCACCCCTCCACTTT. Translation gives CASSWTGDDSPLHF.

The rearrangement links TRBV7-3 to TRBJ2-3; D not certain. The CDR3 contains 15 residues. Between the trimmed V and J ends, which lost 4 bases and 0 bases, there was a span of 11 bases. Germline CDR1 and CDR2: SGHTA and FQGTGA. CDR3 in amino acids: CASSSSYTSTDTQYF. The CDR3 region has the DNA TGTGCCAGCAGCTCCTCGTATACTAGCACAGATACGCAGTATTTT.

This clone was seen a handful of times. CDR3: CASSSSATNTGELFF. The CDR3 DNA reads as TGCGCCAGCAGCTCGAGCGCAACCAACACCGGGGAGCTGTTTTTT. The chain employs TRBV5-1 and TRBJ2-2; D gene unclear. V lost 3 bases, J lost 2 bases, and 11 bases lay in between. This CDR3 is built from 15 residues. Germline lookup yields CDR1 SGHRS and CDR2 YFSETQ. The whole variable domain, filled in from reference TRBV5-1 and TRBJ2-2, reads KAGVTQTPRYLIKTRGQQVTLSCSPISGHRSVSWYQQTPGQGLQFLFEYFSETQRNKGNFPGRFSGRQFSNSRSEMNVSTLELGDSALYLCASSSSATNTGELFFGEGSRLTVL.

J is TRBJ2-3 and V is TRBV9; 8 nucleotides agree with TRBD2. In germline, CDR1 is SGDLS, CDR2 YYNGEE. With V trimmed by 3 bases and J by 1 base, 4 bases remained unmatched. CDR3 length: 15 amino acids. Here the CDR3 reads CASSAGGPRTDTQYF. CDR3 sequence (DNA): TGTGCCAGCAGCGCGGGGGGGCCTCGCACAGATACGCAGTATTTT.

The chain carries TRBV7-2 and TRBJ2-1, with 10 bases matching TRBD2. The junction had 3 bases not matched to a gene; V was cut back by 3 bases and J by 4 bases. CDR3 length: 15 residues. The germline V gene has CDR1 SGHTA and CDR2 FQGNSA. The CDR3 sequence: CASSFDSGGYNEQFF. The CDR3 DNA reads TGTGCCAGCAGCTTCGATAGCGGGGGGTACAATGAGCAGTTCTTC.

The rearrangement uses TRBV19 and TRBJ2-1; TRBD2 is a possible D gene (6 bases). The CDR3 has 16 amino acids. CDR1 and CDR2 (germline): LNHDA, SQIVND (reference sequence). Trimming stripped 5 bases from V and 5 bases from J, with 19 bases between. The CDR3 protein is CASSRGGFPDHNEQFF. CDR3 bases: TGTGCCAGTAGTCGTGGGGGGTTTCCGGACCACAATGAGCAGTTCTTC.

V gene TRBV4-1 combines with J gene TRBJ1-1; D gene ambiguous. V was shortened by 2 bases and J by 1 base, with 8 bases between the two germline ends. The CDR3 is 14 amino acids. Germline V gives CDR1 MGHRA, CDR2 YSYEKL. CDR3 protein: CASSQMSTNTEAFF. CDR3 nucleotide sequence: TGCGCCAGCAGCCAAATGAGCACGAACACTGAAGCTTTCTTT.

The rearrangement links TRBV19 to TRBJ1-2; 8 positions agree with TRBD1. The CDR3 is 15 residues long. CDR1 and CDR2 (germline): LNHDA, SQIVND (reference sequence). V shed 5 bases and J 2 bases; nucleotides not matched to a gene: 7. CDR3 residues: CASSLWTGLNYGYTF. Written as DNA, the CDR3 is TGTGCCAGTAGTCTATGGACAGGGCTCAACTATGGCTACACCTTC. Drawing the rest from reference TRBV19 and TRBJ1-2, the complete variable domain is DGGITQSPKYLFRKEGQNVTLSCEQNLNHDAMYWYRQDPGQGLRLIYYSQIVNDFQKGDIAEGYSVSREKKESFPLTVTSAQKNPTAFYLCASSLWTGLNYGYTFGSGTRLTVV.

The chain's CDR3 is CASSLQAGPRETQYF. CDR3 coding DNA: TGCGCCAGCAGCCTCCAAGCAGGCCCACGGGAGACCCAGTACTTC. J is TRBJ2-5 and V is TRBV4-3; D unresolved. CDR3 size: 15 residues. V shed 4 bases and J shed 5 bases, with 17 bases lying between them. Germline V gene data show CDR1 as LGHNA and CDR2 as YSLEER.

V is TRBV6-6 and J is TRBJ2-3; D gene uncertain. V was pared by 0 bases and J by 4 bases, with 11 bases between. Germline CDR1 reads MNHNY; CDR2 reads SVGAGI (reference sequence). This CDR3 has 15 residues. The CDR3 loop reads CASSYSSQVSDTQYF. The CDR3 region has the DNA TGTGCCAGCAGTTACTCGAGTCAGGTGTCAGATACGCAGTATTTT.

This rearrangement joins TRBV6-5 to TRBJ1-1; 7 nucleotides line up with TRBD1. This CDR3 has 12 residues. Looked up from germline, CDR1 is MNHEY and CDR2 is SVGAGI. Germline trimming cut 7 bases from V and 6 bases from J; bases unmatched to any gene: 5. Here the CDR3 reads CASIGQGAEAFF. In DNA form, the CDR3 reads TGTGCCAGCATCGGGCAGGGGGCTGAAGCTTTCTTT.

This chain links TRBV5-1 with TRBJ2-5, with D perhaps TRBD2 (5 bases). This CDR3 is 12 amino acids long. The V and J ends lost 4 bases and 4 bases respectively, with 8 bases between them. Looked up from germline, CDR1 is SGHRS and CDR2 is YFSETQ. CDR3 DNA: TGCGCCAGCAGCGTGGCGGGAGAGACCCAGTACTTC. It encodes CASSVAGETQYF.